The source of this TCR beta chain is a study of blood T cells in healthy people across ages. A J-beta primer mix and a sample-barcoded 5' primer were used in a second PCR of roughly 7 to 12 cycles. TCRdb fed the 5' RACE reads into MiXCR, producing one record per CDR3 protein. Among 2 million or so distinct CDR3 sequences listed, roughly 52% were seen once. V was trimmed by 6 bases and J by 1 base, leaving 12 bases between them. Germline V gene sequence: CDR1 SEHNR, CDR2 FQNEAQ (reference sequence). The CDR3 sequence is 14 residues long. This chain joins TRBV7-9 and TRBJ1-1; no clear D. This receptor was obtained from a woman aged 40 to 50 in good health. Sample: blood. The CDR3 spells CASRYVMGNTEAFF. The CDR3 nucleotides are TGTGCCAGCAGGTACGTGATGGGGAACACTGAAGCTTTCTTT.